This T cell receptor (beta chain) stems from a study of T cells in localized non-small cell lung cancer. Findings of the study overall: Of the top 100 tumor clones, median around 62 were in adjacent lung, 25 to 35 among its top 100. Multi-region tumor sequencing was not done, so intratumor heterogeneity could not be excluded. Uninvolved adjacent lung showed higher T cell clonality than tumor.

Clones were sequenced by immunoSEQ multiplex PCR, and TCRdb holds only the in-frame ones, with some missing. This table holds fewer than 95,000 clones, more than 75% found once. The count of this clone is one. Its antigen is unknown. The starting material was PBMCs, obtained before any cancer treatment. The origin of this receptor is a woman aged 35 to 70 with stage II squamous cell lung carcinoma.

CDR3: CASSYTSGGTYEQYF. The CDR3 nucleotides are TGTGCCAGCAGTTACACTAGCGGGGGTACCTACGAGCAGTACTTC. V gene TRBV6-5 combines with J gene TRBJ2-7, with TRBD2 matching over 11 bases. Germline V lookup: CDR1 MNHEY, CDR2 SVGAGI. Trimming removed 2 bases from V and 2 bases from J; junction bases left unmatched: 2. The CDR3 covers 15 residues.